The 23 T cell receptor beta chains listed next were all sequenced from one sample in a study of cytomegalovirus exposure and HLA in healthy donors. Amplification used 60 Vbeta primers and 13 Jbeta primers. Generated by immunoSEQ multiplex PCR, the TCRdb table keeps only in-frame clones and is missing some. This sample has 95,000 to 150,000 clones, with 70% to 80% found just once. Sequencing was performed on PBMCs. Every receptor here comes from a middle-aged woman in good health and CMV-seropositive.

V and J are TRBV5-4 and TRBJ2-7; TRBD1 is a possible D gene (5 bases). V was cut by 4 bases and J by 3 bases, with 11 bases left in between. The V gene's germline CDR1 is SGHNT and CDR2 YYREEE (reference sequence). The CDR3 sequence is 13 residues long. This CDR3 reads CASSISDIYEQYF. The CDR3 region has the DNA TGTGCCAGCAGCATCTCGGACATCTACGAGCAGTACTTC.

The chain links TRBV7-9 to TRBJ1-1; TRBD1 is a possible D gene (6 bases). V was pared by 3 bases and J by 7 bases, with 9 bases between. This CDR3 has 12 amino acids. Germline loops: CDR1 SEHNR, CDR2 FQNEAQ (reference sequence). The CDR3 reads CASSLGTFEAFF. CDR3 sequence (DNA): TGTGCCAGCAGCTTGGGGACATTTGAAGCTTTCTTT.

The J gene is TRBJ1-1, the V gene TRBV5-1, with D possibly matching TRBD1 (6 bases). In germline, CDR1 is SGHRS, CDR2 YFSETQ. V gave up 4 bases and J gave up 5 bases, with 9 bases separating them. The CDR3 contains 12 residues. CDR3 sequence (DNA): TGCGCCAGCAGCCCAGGACAGACTGAAGCTTTCTTT. This translates into CASSPGQTEAFF.

DNA of the CDR3: TGCGCCAGCGGCTCGGGGACAGTGAACACTGAAGCTTTCTTT. Translation: CASGSGTVNTEAFF. V is TRBV5-1 and J is TRBJ1-1, with 7 positions matching TRBD1. The CDR3 extends over 14 amino acids. Germline values: CDR1 SGHRS, CDR2 YFSETQ. After removal of 7 bases from V and 0 bases from J, the junction contained 6 bases not matched to a gene.

This clone was picked up one time. The chain employs TRBV5-4 and TRBJ1-1; D is ambiguous. The CDR3 extends over 15 amino acids. V was shortened by 4 bases and J by 5 bases, with 18 bases between the two germline ends. Germline-derived CDR1 and CDR2 are SGHNT and YYREEE (reference sequence). CDR3 in amino acids: CASSEDRFGETEAFF. Here the CDR3 DNA reads TGTGCCAGCAGCGAGGACCGTTTCGGGGAGACTGAAGCTTTCTTT.

This sequence joins TRBV2 and TRBJ1-5, with unresolved D. This CDR3 contains 11 residues. V lost 6 bases, J lost 7 bases, and 7 bases lay in between. In germline, CDR1 is SNHLY, CDR2 FYNNEI. In DNA, the CDR3 is TGTGCCAGCAGGCGAGGACAGCCCCAGCATTTT. Translation: CASRRGQPQHF.

The chain is built from TRBV6-4 and TRBJ2-1; 9 bases agree with TRBD2. V shed 5 bases and J 10 bases; nucleotides not matched to a gene: 12. The CDR3 consists of 15 residues. Germline CDR1 and CDR2: MRHNA and SNTAGT. CDR3 in amino acids: CASSTGGGATGEQFF. The CDR3 DNA reads as TGTGCCAGCAGTACGGGCGGGGGGGCGACGGGGGAGCAGTTCTTC.

J is TRBJ2-5 and V is TRBV5-1, with D possibly matching TRBD1 (5 bases). The CDR3 is 14 amino acids. V dropped 0 bases and J dropped 5 bases, with 11 bases sitting between them. CDR1 is SGHRS, CDR2 YFSETQ, per germline. In nucleotides, the CDR3 is TGCGCCAGCAGCTTGGGTCGAAAGGGGGAGACCCAGTACTTC. Translation gives CASSLGRKGETQYF.

The chain couples TRBV18 to TRBJ2-1, with 10 bases aligning to TRBD2. The CDR3 runs to 16 residues. V was clipped by 6 bases and J by 6 bases; unmatched bases: 11. In germline, CDR1 is KGHSH, CDR2 LQKENI. The chain's CDR3 is CASSGRLAGVVNEQFF. DNA for the CDR3: TGTGCCAGCTCGGGGAGACTAGCGGGCGTTGTCAATGAGCAGTTCTTC. Filled out from reference TRBV18 and TRBJ2-1, the complete variable domain reads NAGVMQNPRHLVRRRGQEARLRCSPMKGHSHVYWYRQLPEEGLKFMVYLQKENIIDESGMPKERFSAEFPKEGPSILRIQQVVRGDSAAYFCASSGRLAGVVNEQFFGPGTRLTVL.

The chain has TRBV14 and TRBJ2-5, with D hard to call. This CDR3 region has 13 residues. Germline CDR1 and CDR2: SGHDN and FVKESK. V was clipped by 1 base and J by 6 bases, with 9 bases between them. The CDR3 here is CASSQGAIKTQYF. CDR3 in DNA: TGTGCCAGCAGCCAAGGGGCGATAAAGACCCAGTACTTC.

The chain joins TRBV6-6 to TRBJ1-3; 7 bases line up with TRBD1. The CDR3 length is 15 residues. With 6 bases clipped from V and 6 bases from J, the junction kept 11 bases outside the gene matches. Germline values: CDR1 MNHNY, CDR2 SVGAGI (reference sequence). The CDR3 region is CASRTTTGEENTIYF. The DNA for the CDR3 is TGTGCCAGCAGGACTACTACAGGGGAAGAAAACACCATATATTTT.

V is TRBV18 and J is TRBJ2-3; D remains ambiguous. Germline CDR1 and CDR2: KGHSH and LQKENI. V lost 2 bases and J lost 2, with 8 bases in between. This CDR3 is built from 14 residues. The chain's CDR3 is CASSPSAATDTQYF. In DNA form, the CDR3 reads TGTGCCAGCTCACCAAGTGCGGCCACAGATACGCAGTATTTT.

About this clone itself: Distinct nucleotide sequences in the sample also encode this CDR3. The chain carries TRBV9 and TRBJ1-6; 9 nucleotides agree with TRBD1. The junction had 0 bases not matched to a gene; V was cut back by 0 bases and J by 8 bases. The CDR3 totals 14 residues. From germline, CDR1 is SGDLS and CDR2 YYNGEE. The CDR3 here is CASSVGTGDSPLHF. CDR3 DNA: TGTGCCAGCAGCGTAGGGACAGGGGATTCACCCCTCCACTTT.

V is TRBV5-1 and J is TRBJ1-2; D perhaps matches TRBD1 (5 bases). Trimming cost V 3 bases and J 4 bases, with 10 bases left between them. The germline gives CDR1 SGHRS, CDR2 YFSETQ. CDR3 length: 13 residues. CDR3 residues: CASSSDDSYGYTF. For the CDR3, the DNA is TGCGCCAGCAGCTCAGATGACAGCTATGGCTACACCTTC.

This chain links TRBV6-5 with TRBJ1-1; D call uncertain. Trimming took off 8 bases at V and 4 bases at J, with 17 bases between the two ends. CDR1 MNHEY and CDR2 SVGAGI come from the germline V gene. The CDR3 totals 14 residues. Here the CDR3 reads CASEGGPYRTEAFF. CDR3 coding DNA: TGTGCCAGCGAAGGTGGGCCTTACCGCACTGAAGCTTTCTTT.

This chain joins TRBV16 and TRBJ1-5; weak D call: TRBD1 (5 bases). The CDR3 has 15 residues. V gave up 6 bases and J gave up 7 bases, with 19 bases separating them. Germline V gives CDR1 KGHSY, CDR2 FQNENV. In DNA, the CDR3 is TGTGCCAGCAGTCCGGTCGTGGGGCTGAGACAGCCCCAGCATTTT. Translation gives CASSPVVGLRQPQHF.

The chain joins TRBV4-2 to TRBJ2-5; TRBD2 aligns across 9 bases. CDR1 and CDR2 (germline): LGHNA, YNFKEQ. J lost 2 bases, V lost 3 bases, and 7 bases had no gene match. The CDR3 runs 16 residues. CDR3 residues: CASSHPGTSYQETQYF. CDR3 coding DNA: TGTGCCAGCAGCCATCCCGGGACTAGCTATCAAGAGACCCAGTACTTC.

The gene calls are TRBV6-1 and TRBJ2-1; TRBD1 might be the D (5 bases). The CDR3 has 13 amino acids. CDR1 is MNHNS, CDR2 SASEGT, per germline. V lost 8 bases and J 6 bases, leaving 14 bases between the germline ends. The CDR3 reads CASYRSQANEQFF. DNA of the CDR3: TGTGCCAGCTACAGGTCCCAGGCCAATGAGCAGTTCTTC.

This rearrangement joins TRBV7-7 to TRBJ2-1; D may be TRBD1 (6 bases). Germline-derived CDR1 and CDR2 are SSHAT and FNYEAQ (reference sequence). The CDR3 covers 13 residues. V was pared by 5 bases and J by 9 bases, with 14 bases between. The CDR3 DNA reads as TGTGCCAGCAGCGGAAACAGGGCCGGTGAGCAGTTCTTC. Amino acids: CASSGNRAGEQFF.

The V and J genes are TRBV15 and TRBJ1-1, with D perhaps matching TRBD1 (5 bases). The V gene lost 0 bases and the J gene lost 4 bases, with 12 bases spanning the gap. CDR1 and CDR2 from the germline V gene are LNHNV and YYDKDF (reference sequence). This CDR3 is built from 15 residues. The CDR3 here is CATSRDRGLGTEAFF. The CDR3 DNA reads TGTGCCACCAGCAGAGATAGGGGACTAGGCACTGAAGCTTTCTTT.

The V gene is TRBV18, the J gene TRBJ1-3; 9 nucleotides agree with TRBD1. Germline CDR1 reads KGHSH; CDR2 reads LQKENI. Germline trimming cut 4 bases from V and 1 base from J; bases unmatched to any gene: 2. The length of the CDR3 is 15 residues. The CDR3 sequence: CASSLQGASGNTIYF. The CDR3 nucleotides are TGTGCCAGCTCACTACAGGGGGCGTCTGGAAACACCATATATTTT.

This chain uses TRBV7-9 with TRBJ1-4; D gene unclear. This CDR3 has 17 residues. CDR1 is SEHNR and CDR2 is FQNEAQ in the germline V gene (reference sequence). Deletions cut 4 bases from V and 2 bases from J, with 17 bases between. The CDR3, as DNA: TGTGCCAGCAGCTCCCGGGAGGCAGGCTTCACTAATGAAAAACTGTTTTTT. Its translation is CASSSREAGFTNEKLFF. The full variable domain, rest sourced from reference TRBV7-9 and TRBJ1-4, is DTGVSQNPRHKITKRGQNVTFRCDPISEHNRLYWYRQTLGQGPEFLTYFQNEAQLEKSRLLSDRFSAERPKGSFSTLEIQRTEQGDSAMYLCASSSREAGFTNEKLFFGSGTQLSVL.

CDR3 sequence: CASSQAIGEGEQYF. CDR3 coding DNA: TGTGCCAGCAGCCAAGCGATAGGGGAGGGCGAGCAGTACTTC. This sequence joins TRBV14 and TRBJ2-7; 7 bases are shared with TRBD2. With 1 base clipped from V and 6 bases from J, the junction kept 6 bases outside the gene matches. There are 14 residues in the CDR3. Germline CDR1 reads SGHDN; CDR2 reads FVKESK.